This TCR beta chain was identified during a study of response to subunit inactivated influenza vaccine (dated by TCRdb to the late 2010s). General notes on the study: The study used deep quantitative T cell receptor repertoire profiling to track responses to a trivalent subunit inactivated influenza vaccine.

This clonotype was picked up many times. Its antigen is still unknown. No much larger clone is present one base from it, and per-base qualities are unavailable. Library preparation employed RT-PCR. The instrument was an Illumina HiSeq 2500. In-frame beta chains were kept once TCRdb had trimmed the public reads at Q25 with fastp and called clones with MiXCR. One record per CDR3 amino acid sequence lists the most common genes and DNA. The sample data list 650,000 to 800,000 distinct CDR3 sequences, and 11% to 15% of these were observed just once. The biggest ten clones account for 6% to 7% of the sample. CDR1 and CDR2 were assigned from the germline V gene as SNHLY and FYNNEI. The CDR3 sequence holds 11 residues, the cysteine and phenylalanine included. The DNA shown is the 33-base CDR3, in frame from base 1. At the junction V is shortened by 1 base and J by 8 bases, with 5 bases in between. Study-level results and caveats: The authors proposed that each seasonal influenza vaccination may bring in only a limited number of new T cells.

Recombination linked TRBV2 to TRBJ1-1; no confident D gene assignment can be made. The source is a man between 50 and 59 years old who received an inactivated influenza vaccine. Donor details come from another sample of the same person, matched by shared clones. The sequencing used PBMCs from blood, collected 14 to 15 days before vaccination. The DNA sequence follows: TGTGCCAGCAGTGAAGGGACCGAAGCTTTCTTT. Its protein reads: CASSEGTEAFF. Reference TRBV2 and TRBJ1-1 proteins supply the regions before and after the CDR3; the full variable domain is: EPEVTQTPSHQVTQMGQEVILRCVPISNHLYFYWYRQILGQKVEFLVSFYNNEISEKSEIFDDQFSVERPDGSNFTLKIRSTKLEDSAMYFCASSEGTEAFFGQGTRLTVV.